The source of this TCR beta chain is a study of graft-versus-host responses after intestinal transplantation (dated by TCRdb to 2020 to 2023). A note on the overall study: Recipients received multivisceral, liver-intestinal, or isolated intestinal transplants. Instead of going to the commercial service, samples from a few later patients were sequenced in-house on an Illumina MiSeq and processed with MiXCR. Graft-versus-host and host-versus-graft alloreactive T cell clones were tracked in the graft, circulation and bone marrow after intestinal transplantation using bulk TCR-beta CDR3 sequencing. Donor T cell macrochimerism was defined as a peak of at least 4% donor T cells among recipient peripheral blood mononuclear cells. Every recipient was given anti-thymocyte globulin induction, followed by around three years of maintenance tacrolimus and steroids. To identify alloreactive clones, pre-transplant mixed lymphocyte reaction products were sequenced and compared with unstimulated pre-transplant donor and recipient T cells. The cohort enrolled approximately 24 intestinal transplant recipients, one of whom was a retransplant, and a few patients without pretransplant specimens were excluded.

The method behind the library was the immunoSEQ multiplex PCR assay. In most patients, genomic DNA was isolated using the Qiagen DNeasy Blood and Tissue Kit and sent frozen to Adaptive Biotechnologies for TCR sequencing. For most patients, genomic DNA was subjected to high-throughput TCR-beta CDR3 sequencing by Adaptive Biotechnologies. Regarding the original processing steps: Adaptive's ImmunoSEQ software was the source of the TCR sequencing data for 18 patients, while a few other patients were processed with MiXCR and VDJtools. To correct CD4 versus CD8 sorting errors, sequences present in both subsets at a frequency ratio below 5:1 were removed. CDR3 nucleotide sequences shared between donor and recipient were removed because their origin could not be assigned. To count as alloreactive, a clone needed at least 2-fold expansion over unstimulated cells and a minimum CFSE-low frequency of 0.002% (template counts) or 0.001% (read counts). A clone was considered mappable if detected in the sequenced pre-transplant spleen, lymph node, or MLR CFSE-low populations of the donor or recipient. The cumulative frequency of alloreactive clones was calculated as a percentage of all sequences, weighted by copy number. TCRdb obtained this table from immuneACCESS and retained in-frame rearrangements with V and J assigned. These tables miss some clones; where compared with another copy, unresolved V genes account for less than half of the shortfall, and the remainder is unexplained. For V, J and clone size, that table is used; D and trimming come from the DNA. For this sample the table gives 85,000 to 100,000 clones, of which about 94% were detected only once. The top ten clonotypes cover around 0.17% of the sample.

Reading the germline V gene gives CDR1 MNHNS and CDR2 SASEGT. The CDR3, from cysteine to phenylalanine, totals 15 residues. Here the CDR3 DNA is all that survives: 45 bases in frame from base 1. Trimming removed 6 bases from V and 0 bases from J, leaving 12 bases between the germline ends. This specimen's time point label, per the study, means: cells obtained before transplantation from donor or recipient. CD3+CD4+ and CD3+CD8+ populations were FACS-sorted from unstimulated pre-transplant donor and recipient cells taken from spleen or lymph nodes. As concerns this clone: This receptor's antigen is unknown. Base qualities are missing; no much larger clone stands one base away.

The paper's findings and limits, for the study overall: GvH clones turned up in recipient bone marrow, with some appearing earlier in ileal mucosa or blood, a pattern consistent with an intestinal mucosal origin. Early after transplant, declines in HvG clones were associated with peak levels of circulating GvH clones. Patients with donor T cell macrochimerism had high GvH to HvG T cell clonal ratios in their allografts. The conclusions were limited by the relatively low number and heterogeneity of the intestinal transplant patients.

The chain employs TRBV6-1 and TRBJ1-5; a weak D assignment points to TRBD1 (6 bases agree). This clonotype was sampled from a human donor who received an intestinal transplant. The material sequenced was unstimulated CD4+ T cells sorted from spleen or lymph node cells, taken before intestinal transplant. The CDR3 region: CASRRGQNSNQPQHF. The DNA sequence follows: TGTGCCAGCAGAAGAGGACAGAATAGCAATCAGCCCCAGCATTTT.